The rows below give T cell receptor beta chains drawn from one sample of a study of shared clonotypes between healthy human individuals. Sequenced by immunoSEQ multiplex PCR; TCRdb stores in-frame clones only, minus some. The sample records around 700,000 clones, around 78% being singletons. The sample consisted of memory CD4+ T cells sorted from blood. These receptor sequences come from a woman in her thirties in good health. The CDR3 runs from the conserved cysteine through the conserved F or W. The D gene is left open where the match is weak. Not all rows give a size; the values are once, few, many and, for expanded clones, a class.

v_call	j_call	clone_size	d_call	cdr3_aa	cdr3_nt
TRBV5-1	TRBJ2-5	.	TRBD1	CASSYRQGGQETQYF	TGCGCCAGCAGCTATAGACAGGGGGGACAAGAGACCCAGTACTTC
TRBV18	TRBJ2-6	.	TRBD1	CASSPLQGAVEANVLTF	TGTGCCAGCTCACCACTGCAGGGGGCGGTCGAGGCCAACGTCCTGACTTTC
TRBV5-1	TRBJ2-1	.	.	CASSNVFVSDEQFF	TGCGCCAGCAGCAACGTTTTCGTGAGCGATGAGCAGTTCTTC
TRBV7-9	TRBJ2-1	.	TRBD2	CASSFRTSGTTYNEQFF	TGTGCCAGCAGCTTCCGGACTAGCGGGACGACTTACAATGAGCAGTTCTTC
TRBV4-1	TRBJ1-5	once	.	CASSQVPSSQPQHF	TGCGCCAGCAGCCAAGTGCCCTCTTCTCAGCCCCAGCATTTT
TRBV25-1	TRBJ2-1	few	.	CASSEVYVGGGDYNEQFF	TGTGCCAGCAGTGAAGTTTACGTGGGAGGGGGTGACTACAATGAGCAGTTCTTC
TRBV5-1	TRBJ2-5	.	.	CASSLAGLPAETQYF	TGCGCCAGCAGCTTGGCCGGACTGCCGGCGGAGACCCAGTACTTC
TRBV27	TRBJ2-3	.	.	CASGSGSRVDTDTQYF	TGTGCCAGCGGATCGGGTTCTAGGGTGGACACAGATACGCAGTATTTT
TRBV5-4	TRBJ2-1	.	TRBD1	CASSLATGQLYNEQFF	TGTGCCAGCAGCTTGGCCACGGGACAGTTGTACAATGAGCAGTTCTTC
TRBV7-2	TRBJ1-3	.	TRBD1	CASSWRTGAAGNTIYF	TGTGCCAGCAGCTGGAGGACAGGGGCGGCTGGAAACACCATATATTTT
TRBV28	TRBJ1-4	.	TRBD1	CASSLSRQGANEKLFF	TGTGCCAGCAGTTTATCCCGACAGGGGGCTAATGAAAAACTGTTTTTT
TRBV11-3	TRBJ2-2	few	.	CASSRTGTTNTGELFF	TGTGCCAGCAGCCGAACCGGGACGACAAACACCGGGGAGCTGTTTTTT
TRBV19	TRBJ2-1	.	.	CASSMGQGQHEQFF	TGTGCCAGTAGTATGGGGCAGGGGCAACATGAGCAGTTCTTC
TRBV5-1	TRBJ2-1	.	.	CASSFSVSSYNEQFF	TGCGCCAGCAGCTTTAGCGTTAGCTCCTACAATGAGCAGTTCTTC
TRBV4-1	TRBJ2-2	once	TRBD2	CASSQDSPTASGIGELFF	TGCGCCAGCAGCCAAGATTCCCCCACGGCTAGCGGTATCGGGGAGCTGTTTTTT
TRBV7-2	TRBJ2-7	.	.	CASSLDPGVLNEQYF	TGTGCCAGCAGCTTAGACCCGGGGGTACTGAACGAGCAGTACTTC
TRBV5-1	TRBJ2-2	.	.	CASSPGTATGELFF	TGCGCCAGCAGCCCCGGGACCGCCACCGGGGAGTTGTTTTTT
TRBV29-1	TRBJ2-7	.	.	CSVEGQSYEQYF	TGCAGCGTTGAAGGACAGAGCTACGAGCAGTACTTC
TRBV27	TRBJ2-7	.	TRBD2	CASSLLGLAAEGGEQYF	TGTGCCAGCAGCTTATTGGGACTAGCGGCGGAGGGCGGCGAGCAGTACTTC
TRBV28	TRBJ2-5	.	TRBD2	CASSLAALAGVGETQYF	TGTGCCAGCAGTTTGGCCGCCCTAGCGGGAGTAGGTGAGACCCAGTACTTC
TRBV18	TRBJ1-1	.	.	CASSPQTGHNTEAFF	TGTGCCAGCTCCCCACAAACAGGGCACAACACTGAAGCTTTCTTT
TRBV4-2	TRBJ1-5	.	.	CASSVTYRQANQPQHF	TGTGCCAGCAGCGTTACTTACCGACAGGCGAATCAGCCCCAGCATTTT
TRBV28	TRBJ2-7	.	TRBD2	CASRTSGSAYEQYF	TGTGCCAGCAGGACTAGCGGGAGCGCCTACGAGCAGTACTTC
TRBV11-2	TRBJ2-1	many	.	CASSLGQVYNEQFF	TGTGCCAGCAGCTTAGGCCAAGTTTACAATGAGCAGTTCTTC
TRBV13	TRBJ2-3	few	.	CASCYTGADTQYF	TGTGCCAGCTGTTACACGGGGGCAGATACGCAGTATTTT
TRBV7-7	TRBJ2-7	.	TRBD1	CASSGEGDREKRSSYEQYF	TGTGCCAGCAGCGGGGAGGGGGACAGGGAGAAGCGGAGCTCCTACGAGCAGTACTTC
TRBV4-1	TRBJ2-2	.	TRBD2	CASSQPLAGKNTGELFF	TGCGCCAGCAGCCAACCCCTAGCGGGGAAGAACACCGGGGAGCTGTTTTTT
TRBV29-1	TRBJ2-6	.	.	CSALVSLGANVLTF	TGCAGCGCCCTCGTGAGTCTCGGGGCCAACGTCCTGACTTTC
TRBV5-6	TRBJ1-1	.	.	CASSFGGNTEAFF	TGTGCCAGCAGCTTCGGTGGGAACACTGAAGCTTTCTTT
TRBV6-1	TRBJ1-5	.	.	CASSVTGTVSNQPQHF	TGTGCCAGCAGTGTGACTGGGACGGTGAGCAATCAGCCCCAGCATTTT
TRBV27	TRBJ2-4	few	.	CASSRGGGSKNIQYF	TGTGCCAGCAGTCGTGGGGGCGGGTCCAAAAACATTCAGTACTTC
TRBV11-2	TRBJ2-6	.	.	CASRKTGQANVLTF	TGTGCCAGCAGAAAGACAGGACAGGCCAACGTCCTGACTTTC
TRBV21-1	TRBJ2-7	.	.	CASSKIGGAPYEQYF	TGTGCCAGCAGCAAAATCGGGGGCGCACCCTACGAGCAGTACTTC
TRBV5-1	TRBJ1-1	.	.	CASSYGTVATEAFF	TGCGCCAGCAGCTACGGGACGGTTGCGACTGAAGCTTTCTTT
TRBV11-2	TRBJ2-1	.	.	CASSLSDGSYNEQFF	TGTGCCAGCAGCTTATCCGACGGGAGCTACAATGAGCAGTTCTTC
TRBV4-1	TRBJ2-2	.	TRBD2	CASSQGISGSAGELFF	TGCGCCAGCAGCCAAGGGATTAGCGGGAGCGCCGGGGAGCTGTTTTTT
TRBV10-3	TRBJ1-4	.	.	CAISPGASNEKLFF	TGTGCCATCTCTCCGGGGGCGTCTAATGAAAAACTGTTTTTT
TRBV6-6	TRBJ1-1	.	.	CASSYRDNTEAFF	TGTGCCAGCAGTTACCGGGACAACACTGAAGCTTTCTTT
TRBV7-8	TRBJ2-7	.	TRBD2	CASSLGRGGSSSYEQYF	TGTGCCAGCAGCTTAGGTAGGGGCGGGAGCTCCAGCTACGAGCAGTACTTC
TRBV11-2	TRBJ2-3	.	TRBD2	CASSFLAGGTDTQYF	TGTGCCAGCAGCTTTCTAGCGGGGGGCACAGATACGCAGTATTTT
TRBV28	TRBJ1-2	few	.	CASSLMGRQVSLGF	TGTGCCAGCAGTTTAATGGGCCGACAAGTTTCCCTAGGCTTC
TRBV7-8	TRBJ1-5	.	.	CASSSGGRGNQPQHF	TGTGCCAGCAGCTCCGGGGGCAGGGGCAATCAGCCCCAGCATTTT
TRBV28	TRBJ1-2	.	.	CASKSRGGLLGGYTF	TGTGCCAGCAAGAGCAGGGGAGGGCTTTTAGGTGGCTACACCTTC
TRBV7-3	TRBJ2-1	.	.	CASSFTQGGEQFF	TGTGCCAGCAGCTTTACACAGGGAGGTGAGCAGTTCTTC
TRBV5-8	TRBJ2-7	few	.	CASSYLGPHYEQYF	TGTGCCAGCAGCTATTTGGGACCACACTACGAGCAGTACTTC
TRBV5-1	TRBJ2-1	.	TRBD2	CASSASSGSYNEQFF	TGCGCCAGCAGCGCATCTAGCGGGTCCTACAATGAGCAGTTCTTC
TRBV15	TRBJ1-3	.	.	CASGVHSGNTIYF	TGTGCCTCCGGGGTTCACTCTGGAAACACCATATATTTT
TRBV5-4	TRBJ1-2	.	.	CASSFRGRGDYGYTF	TGTGCCAGCAGCTTCCGGGGCAGGGGTGATTATGGCTACACCTTC
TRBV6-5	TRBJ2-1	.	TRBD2	CASTPGLAGEGEQFF	TGTGCCAGCACCCCGGGACTAGCGGGAGAGGGTGAGCAGTTCTTC
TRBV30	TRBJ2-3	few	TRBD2	CAWSVRAFPRLATSAYF	TGTGCCTGGAGTGTAAGGGCTTTCCCCCGACTAGCAACCTCTGCGTATTTT
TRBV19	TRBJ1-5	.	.	CASSIMGVIGQPQHF	TGTGCCAGTAGTATAATGGGGGTAATTGGCCAGCCCCAGCATTTT
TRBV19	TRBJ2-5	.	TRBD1	CASSGDRGRETQYF	TGTGCCAGTAGTGGGGACAGGGGACGAGAGACCCAGTACTTC
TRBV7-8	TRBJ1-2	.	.	CASSLATGSLSSGYTF	TGTGCCAGCAGCTTAGCGACGGGATCCCTGTCAAGTGGCTACACCTTC
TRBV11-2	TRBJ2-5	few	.	CASSLLAGKETQYF	TGTGCCAGCAGCTTATTGGCGGGAAAAGAGACCCAGTACTTC
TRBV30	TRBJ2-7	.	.	CAWNRRAKGIYEQYF	TGTGCCTGGAATCGAAGAGCCAAGGGTATCTACGAGCAGTACTTC
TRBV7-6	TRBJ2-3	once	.	CASSLANHRTDTQYF	TGTGCCAGCAGCTTAGCCAATCATAGAACAGATACGCAGTATTTT
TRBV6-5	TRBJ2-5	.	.	CASSLPASGTQYF	TGTGCCAGCAGCCTCCCAGCCTCCGGGACCCAGTACTTC
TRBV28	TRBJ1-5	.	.	CASNWGGNNQPQHF	TGTGCCAGCAACTGGGGGGGCAACAATCAGCCCCAGCATTTT
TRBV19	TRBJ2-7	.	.	CASSMPGRGYEQYF	TGTGCCAGTAGTATGCCTGGGCGGGGCTACGAGCAGTACTTC
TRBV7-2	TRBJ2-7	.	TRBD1	CASSRPRGQGARSYYEQYF	TGTGCCAGCAGTAGGCCCAGGGGACAGGGTGCCCGGAGTTACTACGAGCAGTACTTC